This T cell receptor (beta chain) was recovered during a study of patients and donors after allogeneic stem cell transplantation. This clonotype was picked up a small number of times. MiXCR was run by TCRdb on the RT-PCR reads, yielding one entry per CDR3 protein. The sample has about 110,000 distinct CDR3 sequences, around 33% seen once. CDR3 size: 17 residues. From germline, CDR1 is MNHEY and CDR2 SMNVEV (reference sequence). Trimming shortened V by 4 bases and J by 0 bases, and 16 bases separated the two germline ends. This clonotype was sampled from a human donor who was either an allogeneic HSCT recipient or a stem cell or donor lymphocyte infusion donor (not recorded which). It is not recorded whose cells these are; they may come from a transplant donor. The source material was blood, either unsorted or a sorted T cell fraction (not recorded which). The chain has TRBV27 and TRBJ1-5; a weak D match, TRBD1 (6 bases). The CDR3, as DNA: TGTGCCAGCAGTTACCAAGGGGGGCGACATAGCAATCAGCCCCAGCATTTT. Translation: CASSYQGGRHSNQPQHF.